Presented here are 26 T cell receptor beta chains from one specimen sequenced in a study of T cell changes during pregnancy in multiple sclerosis. Here immunoSEQ multiplex PCR was the method, and the copy in TCRdb shows in-frame clones only, minus some. The top ten hold 3.5% to 5% of the sample, which has 40,000 to 50,000 clones, about 94% seen once. This specimen consisted of CD8+ T cells from peripheral blood mononuclear cells, obtained after pregnancy. The receptors here all came from a female donor with multiple sclerosis, enrolled in a pregnancy study.

The gene calls are TRBV9 and TRBJ2-3; D is possibly TRBD1 (6 bases). Germline V gene data show CDR1 as SGDLS and CDR2 as YYNGEE. V lost 0 bases to trimming and J lost 0 bases, with 8 bases between them. This CDR3 comprises 15 residues. CDR3 nucleotides: TGTGCCAGCAGCGTAGGACAGGCTAGCACAGATACGCAGTATTTT. Translating it yields CASSVGQASTDTQYF.

This chain connects TRBV11-2 to TRBJ2-1; 9 bases line up with TRBD2. J lost 6 bases, V lost 1 base, and 4 bases had no gene match. The CDR3 has 15 amino acids. Germline CDR1 reads SGHAT; CDR2 reads FQNNGV. This chain's CDR3 is CASSLVAGVPNEQFF. DNA for the CDR3: TGTGCCAGCAGCTTAGTAGCGGGAGTCCCCAATGAGCAGTTCTTC.

The V and J genes are TRBV9 and TRBJ2-2, with a weak D call TRBD1 (5 bases). The CDR3 contains 15 residues. From germline, CDR1 is SGDLS and CDR2 YYNGEE. Trimming took 2 bases from V and 5 from J, leaving 13 bases between them. Written as DNA, the CDR3 is TGTGCCAGCAGCGTTACAGGATTCTTTACCGGGGAGCTGTTTTTT. This gives the protein CASSVTGFFTGELFF.

V is TRBV27 and J is TRBJ2-1; a possible D gene is TRBD1 (5 bases). Trimming took 2 bases from V and 4 from J, leaving 9 bases between them. CDR3 size: 14 residues. The germline CDR1 and CDR2 sequences are MNHEY and SMNVEV (reference sequence). CDR3 in DNA: TGTGCCAGCAGTTTAGGGGCATCGTACAATGAGCAGTTCTTC. Translating it yields CASSLGASYNEQFF.

The chain uses TRBV28 and TRBJ2-7; 7 bases line up with TRBD2. This CDR3 region has 14 residues. From germline, CDR1 is MDHEN and CDR2 SYDVKM. The V segment lost 5 bases and the J segment 2 bases; nucleotides outside the gene matches: 6. In DNA, the CDR3 is TGTGCCAGCAGTCTACGAGCGGGACCCTACGAGCAGTACTTC. This translates into CASSLRAGPYEQYF.

CDR3 protein: CASSYSGRSYEQYF. CDR3 DNA: TGTGCCAGCAGTTACTCCGGCAGGTCCTACGAGCAGTACTTC. V usage is TRBV6-7 and J usage is TRBJ2-7; D remains ambiguous. TRBV6-7 is an ORF; its function is uncertain. V dropped 0 bases and J dropped 1 base, with 7 bases sitting between them. The CDR3 loop spans 14 amino acids.

The chain combines TRBV27 with TRBJ2-7; 9 bases line up with TRBD1. CDR1 and CDR2 from the germline V gene are MNHEY and SMNVEV (reference sequence). Trimming cost V 6 bases and J 2 bases; bases outside gene matches: 2. This CDR3 contains 13 residues. For the CDR3, the DNA is TGTGCCAGCAGGGGACAGGGACCCTACGAGCAGTACTTC. It translates to CASRGQGPYEQYF.

The chain uses TRBV27 and TRBJ2-1; TRBD2 matches 9 bases. This CDR3 has 15 amino acids. Losses at the gene ends were 5 bases for V and 4 bases for J; bases not matched to a gene: 6. The germline gives CDR1 MNHEY, CDR2 SMNVEV (reference sequence). In nucleotides, the CDR3 is TGTGCCAGCAGTCTCTACAGCGGGGGGTACAATGAGCAGTTCTTC. Translating gives CASSLYSGGYNEQFF.

The chain carries TRBV9 and TRBJ1-3; D perhaps matches TRBD1 (6 bases). Germline V gene lookup returns CDR1 SGDLS and CDR2 YYNGEE. The germline V and J ends were trimmed by 4 bases and 8 bases, with 10 bases remaining between them. The CDR3 runs to 12 residues. The CDR3 DNA reads TGTGCCAGCAGCCCAACAGGGTACACCATATATTTT. Protein: CASSPTGYTIYF.

This rearrangement joins TRBV28 to TRBJ1-5; 8 nucleotides line up with TRBD1. The J segment lost 4 bases and the V segment lost 2 bases, leaving 1 base of the junction unmatched. Germline V gene data show CDR1 as MDHEN and CDR2 as SYDVKM. CDR3 length: 14 amino acids. This CDR3 is CASSLQGANQPQHF. The CDR3 nucleotides read TGTGCCAGCAGTTTACAGGGGGCTAATCAGCCCCAGCATTTT.

The J gene is TRBJ2-7, the V gene TRBV7-2; 15 nucleotides line up with TRBD2. The CDR3 runs to 17 residues. V was pared by 5 bases and J by 3 bases, with 8 bases of the junction left unmatched. Germline-derived CDR1 and CDR2 are SGHTA and FQGNSA. CDR3 residues: CASSGFGLAGGHYEQYF. Written as DNA, the CDR3 is TGTGCCAGCAGCGGTTTCGGACTAGCGGGGGGGCACTACGAGCAGTACTTC.

CDR3 in DNA: TGCGCCAGCAGCTTGGTGATTACCGGGACTAGCGGGAGTTTGGGGCATGAGCAGTTCTTC. As protein: CASSLVITGTSGSLGHEQFF. The V call is TRBV5-1, the J call TRBJ2-1; 14 bases align to TRBD2. Per the germline V gene, CDR1 is SGHRS and CDR2 is YFSETQ. CDR3 length: 20 residues. The trim removed 0 bases at V and 8 bases at J, leaving 16 bases unmatched.

The chain combines TRBV5-1 with TRBJ2-3; 8 bases line up with TRBD1. V gave up 4 bases and J gave up 2 bases; unmatched junction bases: 15. Germline V gene data show CDR1 as SGHRS and CDR2 as YFSETQ. CDR3 size: 18 residues. The CDR3 region has the DNA TGCGCCAGCAGCCCCGGGCAGGGGGCTTCAATATACACAGATACGCAGTATTTT. Its protein product is CASSPGQGASIYTDTQYF.

This chain joins TRBV7-9 and TRBJ2-1, with D perhaps TRBD1 (5 bases). The CDR3 runs 15 residues. Trimming left V 5 bases short and J 0 bases short, with 11 bases between. Germline V gene lookup returns CDR1 SEHNR and CDR2 FQNEAQ (reference sequence). In DNA form, the CDR3 reads TGTGCCAGCAGCCCGCCTACAGGCTCCTACAATGAGCAGTTCTTC. It encodes CASSPPTGSYNEQFF. Full variable domain (remainder filled in from reference TRBV7-9 and TRBJ2-1): DTGVSQNPRHKITKRGQNVTFRCDPISEHNRLYWYRQTLGQGPEFLTYFQNEAQLEKSRLLSDRFSAERPKGSFSTLEIQRTEQGDSAMYLCASSPPTGSYNEQFFGPGTRLTVL.

The CDR3: CASSSVATNEKLFF. The DNA for the CDR3 is TGTGCCAGCTCGTCGGTTGCAACTAATGAAAAACTGTTTTTT. The V call is TRBV18, the J call TRBJ1-4; D remains unclear. Trimming stripped 6 bases from V and 0 bases from J, with 8 bases between. This CDR3 spans 14 amino acids. Germline CDR1 reads KGHSH; CDR2 reads LQKENI.

In nucleotides, the CDR3 is TGTGCCAGCAGTGAAGCCCCGGGACTCAAAGAGACCCAGTACTTC. Protein: CASSEAPGLKETQYF. The rearrangement joins TRBV6-1 to TRBJ2-5; D possibly corresponds to TRBD2 (6 bases). Per germline, CDR1 MNHNS and CDR2 SASEGT. V was clipped by 0 bases and J by 3 bases, with 11 bases between them. This CDR3 contains 15 residues.

The V and J genes are TRBV7-9 and TRBJ2-1; a weak D match, TRBD2 (6 bases). The germline CDR1 and CDR2 sequences are SEHNR and FQNEAQ (reference sequence). V dropped 0 bases and J dropped 13 bases, with 28 bases sitting between them. The CDR3 runs 18 residues. The CDR3 is CASSLADWGVPDGHVQFF. For the CDR3, the DNA is TGTGCCAGCAGCTTAGCGGACTGGGGGGTCCCCGACGGTCATGTACAGTTCTTC.

This chain uses TRBV28 with TRBJ2-7, with D hard to call. Germline assignment: CDR1 MDHEN and CDR2 SYDVKM. Trimming removed 3 bases from V and 6 bases from J, with 12 bases in between. The CDR3 is made up of 13 amino acids. The CDR3, as DNA: TGTGCCAGCAGTTTTGAGTCTACCGGCGAGCAGTACTTC. This sequence encodes CASSFESTGEQYF.

This clone was detected only once. The chain carries TRBV6-4 and TRBJ2-7; TRBD2 matches 7 bases. V trimming: 8 bases; J trimming: 2 bases; junction bases outside the gene matches: 12. Germline loops: CDR1 MRHNA, CDR2 SNTAGT. The CDR3 length is 15 residues. The CDR3 is CASSPGASGPYEQYF. The CDR3 DNA reads TGTGCCAGCTCCCCGGGAGCTAGCGGTCCCTACGAGCAGTACTTC.

This clone was seen just once. The chain employs TRBV10-1 and TRBJ2-1; D remains ambiguous. Trimming left V 3 bases short and J 0 bases short, with 9 bases between. The CDR3 covers 15 residues. Germline V gene sequence: CDR1 WNHNN, CDR2 SYGVQD (reference sequence). The CDR3 protein is CASSERAYSYNEQFF. Written as DNA, the CDR3 is TGCGCCAGCAGTGAAAGAGCGTACTCCTACAATGAGCAGTTCTTC.

The chain recombines TRBV6-6 with TRBJ2-7; 9 positions agree with TRBD1. CDR3 size: 14 residues. The V gene's germline CDR1 is MNHNY and CDR2 SVGAGI (reference sequence). Germline trimming cut 2 bases from V and 4 bases from J; bases unmatched to any gene: 3. CDR3 nucleotides: TGTGCCAGCAGTTACGGACAGGGGACGTACGAGCAGTACTTC. It specifies CASSYGQGTYEQYF.

The chain carries TRBV11-2 and TRBJ1-1; 7 positions agree with TRBD1. Germline V gene data show CDR1 as SGHAT and CDR2 as FQNNGV. The CDR3 is made up of 15 amino acids. V shed 5 bases, J shed 5 bases, and the junction held 11 bases outside the gene matches. The CDR3 DNA reads TGTGCCAGCAGCCCACCAACAGGGGCGGCAACTGAAGCTTTCTTT. Amino acid sequence: CASSPPTGAATEAFF.

The genes are TRBV4-2 and TRBJ2-7; D is unclear. The V and J ends lost 2 bases and 4 bases respectively, with 21 bases between them. From germline, CDR1 is LGHNA and CDR2 YNFKEQ. There are 17 residues in the CDR3. The chain's CDR3 is CASSQPGPSGPLYEQYF. The CDR3, as DNA: TGTGCCAGCAGCCAACCCGGTCCCTCAGGCCCACTTTACGAGCAGTACTTC.

The chain has TRBV5-1 and TRBJ2-1, with 8 bases aligning to TRBD2. This CDR3 has 16 residues. Germline CDR1 is SGHRS and CDR2 is YFSETQ. Trimming removed 7 bases from V and 0 bases from J; junction bases left unmatched: 9. The CDR3 coding sequence is TGCGCCAGCGGACTTGAAAGCGGGAGCTCCTACAATGAGCAGTTCTTC. It yields the protein CASGLESGSSYNEQFF.

The chain recombines TRBV19 with TRBJ2-1; D is perhaps TRBD2 (5 bases). CDR3 length: 13 residues. With 5 bases removed from V and 13 bases from J, the gap between germline ends came to 18 bases. Germline loops: CDR1 LNHDA, CDR2 SQIVND (reference sequence). CDR3 bases: TGTGCCAGTAGTCCGGGGTCCCAGAACCTACAGTTCTTC. Protein product: CASSPGSQNLQFF.

The V gene is TRBV19, the J gene TRBJ2-3, with D hard to call. V lost 5 bases and J 6 bases, leaving 12 bases between the germline ends. The CDR3 contains 13 residues. Germline CDR1 and CDR2: LNHDA and SQIVND (reference sequence). For the CDR3, the DNA is TGTGCCAGTAGTCCTGCCCCCGGGGATACGCAGTATTTT. Residues: CASSPAPGDTQYF.